The 3 T cell receptor beta chains reported below all come from one sample, sequenced in a study of Tregs in tolerant kidney transplant recipients. Mixed chimerism was transient after nonmyeloablative marrow transplants from related graft donors. Only in-frame clones appear in the TCRdb table, and some are missing; sequencing was by immunoSEQ multiplex PCR. Its table records 25,000 to 35,000 clones. The starting material was CD4+ T cells from blood (PBMCs), obtained 24 months after the transplant. The receptors stem from a human patient who received a combined kidney and bone marrow transplant. Part of the T cell pool may stem from the graft donor.

As regards this clone: The read halts 3 residues ahead of the CDR3 end, with the missing end drawn from the germline J gene. The chain carries TRBV7-2 and TRBJ2-3; D is ambiguous. Between the trimmed V and J ends, which lost 2 bases and 3 bases, there was a span of 9 bases. The CDR3 is 14 residues long. Per the germline V gene, CDR1 is SGHTA and CDR2 is FQGNSA. CDR3 DNA, as far as it was read: TGTGCCAGCAGCTTAACACATGGTACAGATACG. This codes for CASSLTHGTDT. The complete CDR3 sequence is CASSLTHGTDTQYF.

As regards this clone: The read ends 3 residues before the CDR3 terminus; that terminus is restored from the germline J gene. This chain connects TRBV6-1 to TRBJ2-7; D may be TRBD2 (5 bases). The V end was cut by 1 base, the J end by 0 bases, with 7 bases between. CDR1 is MNHNS, CDR2 SASEGT, per germline. This CDR3 comprises 14 residues. The CDR3 protein is CASSEGTLSYEQYF. The sequenced part of the CDR3 DNA is TGTGCCAGCAGTGAAGGGACTCTCTCCTACGAG.

In the case of this clone: Read data end 3 residues before the CDR3 end; the end is taken from the germline J gene. This rearrangement joins TRBV5-3 to TRBJ2-1; the match to TRBD2 covers 8 bases. TRBV5-3 is an ORF, and what it does is uncertain. The CDR3 runs 18 residues. J lost 7 bases, V lost 0 bases, and 15 bases had no gene match. The sequenced CDR3 bases are TGTGCCAGAAGCTTGGAAACCGGACTAGCTGAAACGGGTAATGAG. It yields the protein CARSLETGLAETGNE. The CDR3 reads in full as CARSLETGLAETGNEQFF.